A few counts support the clone carrying this TCR beta chain. This sample stems from a study of human T cells and chemical hapten exposure. Turning to the study itself: The scalp of each patient received a weekly diphenylcyclopropenone dose for the full roughly 25-week study.

The time point: pre-sensitization, week 0. This sample's treatment: therapeutic diphenylcyclopropenone sensitization with weekly scalp DPC. Each cDNA molecule in the library carried unique molecular identifiers. Original data processing: Per-sample TCR counts ranged from 23,224 to 690,600, median 95,638. TCRdb recomputed calls from the RACE reads with MiXCR, one row per CDR3 protein. The V and J calls follow TCRdb's processing rather than the paper's. The sample shows 250,000 or so distinct CDR3 sequences, almost 8% of them seen only once. Germline CDR1 is SGHVS and CDR2 is FQNEAQ. V was trimmed by 0 bases and J by 0 bases, leaving 11 bases between them. This CDR3 region has 16 residues.

The V gene is TRBV7-8, the J gene TRBJ1-1; tentative D call: TRBD1 (6 bases). The sample was whole blood, taken in connection with sensitization to the hapten diphenylcyclopropenone (DPC). This TCR was sampled from a man younger than 30 with alopecia areata. Some clones in this sample may be carry-over from other donors' samples. The CDR3: CASSLAFRTVNTEAFF. CDR3 bases: TGTGCCAGCAGCTTAGCGTTTCGGACAGTGAACACTGAAGCTTTCTTT. The full variable domain, completed using reference TRBV7-8 and TRBJ1-1, is GAGVSQSPRYKVAKRGQDVALRCDPISGHVSLFWYQQALGQGPEFLTYFQNEAQLDKSGLPSDRFFAERPEGSVSTLKIQRTQQEDSAVYLCASSLAFRTVNTEAFFGQGTRLTVV.